The rows below give T cell receptor beta chains drawn from one sample of a study of cytomegalovirus exposure and HLA in healthy donors. Sequencing was performed with immunoSEQ multiplex PCR; in TCRdb, only in-frame clones are kept and a portion is missing. The sample holds about 62,000 clones, roughly 80% seen once. The sequenced sample consisted of PBMCs. Receptors were obtained from a woman in her thirties in good health and CMV-seronegative. Both conserved end residues are part of each CDR3. The order of the fields is J gene, V gene, clone size, D gene, CDR3 DNA, CDR3 protein. The D gene is left open where the match is weak. A row's size may be missing; if present it is once, few, many or a size class.

j_call: TRBJ2-7; v_call: TRBV2; clone_size: .; d_call: TRBD1; cdr3_nt: TGTGCCAGCAATCGGGACAGGGGCCCCTACGAGCAGTACTTC; cdr3_aa: CASNRDRGPYEQYF
j_call: TRBJ1-4; v_call: TRBV7-9; clone_size: .; d_call: .; cdr3_nt: TGTGCCAGCAGCTTCCCCGGCAGGGGTTATGAGACGGGTGAAAAACTGTTTTTT; cdr3_aa: CASSFPGRGYETGEKLFF
j_call: TRBJ1-1; v_call: TRBV2; clone_size: .; d_call: .; cdr3_nt: TGTGCCAGCAGTGGCTACAGGGACCAAGCTTTCTTT; cdr3_aa: CASSGYRDQAFF
j_call: TRBJ1-4; v_call: TRBV11-3; clone_size: .; d_call: .; cdr3_nt: TGTGCCAGCAGCTCCGGGGTGGATGAAAAACTGTTTTTT; cdr3_aa: CASSSGVDEKLFF
j_call: TRBJ2-7; v_call: TRBV9; clone_size: .; d_call: .; cdr3_nt: TGTGCCAGCAGCGTATCGGAGGGACCCAACTACGAGCAGTACTTC; cdr3_aa: CASSVSEGPNYEQYF
j_call: TRBJ2-5; v_call: TRBV7-2; clone_size: few; d_call: .; cdr3_nt: TGTGCCAGCAGCTTAGCACTACTGAACCGGGAGACCCAGTACTTC; cdr3_aa: CASSLALLNRETQYF
j_call: TRBJ1-2; v_call: TRBV7-9; clone_size: .; d_call: .; cdr3_nt: TGTGCCAGCAGCCAAGCGGGGGGGGGAAGTGGCTACACCTTC; cdr3_aa: CASSQAGGGSGYTF
j_call: TRBJ2-7; v_call: TRBV9; clone_size: .; d_call: .; cdr3_nt: TGTGCCAGCAGCGTAGTACCAGCGGAGTCCTACGAGCAGTACTTC; cdr3_aa: CASSVVPAESYEQYF
j_call: TRBJ2-7; v_call: TRBV19; clone_size: .; d_call: TRBD2; cdr3_nt: TGTGCCAGTAGTAACCCCCAGCGGGGGGGCCTGAGGGAGCAGTACTTC; cdr3_aa: CASSNPQRGGLREQYF
j_call: TRBJ1-5; v_call: TRBV18; clone_size: .; d_call: TRBD1; cdr3_nt: TGTGCCAGCTCACCAAGGACAGGGAATCAGCCCCAGCATTTT; cdr3_aa: CASSPRTGNQPQHF
j_call: TRBJ1-5; v_call: TRBV29-1; clone_size: .; d_call: TRBD1; cdr3_nt: TGCAGCGTGGGGACAGGGGGAGGTCAGCCCCAGCATTTT; cdr3_aa: CSVGTGGGQPQHF
j_call: TRBJ2-7; v_call: TRBV19; clone_size: .; d_call: TRBD1; cdr3_nt: TGTGCCAGTAGTATAGGGACAGGGGGAACCTACGAGCAGTACTTC; cdr3_aa: CASSIGTGGTYEQYF
j_call: TRBJ2-2; v_call: TRBV11-2; clone_size: few; d_call: .; cdr3_nt: TGTGCCAGCAGCCCCTTAGAGAAGACACTTCGCAACACCGGGGAGCTGTTTTTT; cdr3_aa: CASSPLEKTLRNTGELFF
j_call: TRBJ2-1; v_call: TRBV11-3; clone_size: .; d_call: .; cdr3_nt: TGTGCCAGCAGCTTAGATCCCAAAAGTGTGCTGCCGGAGTACAATGAGCAGTTCTTC; cdr3_aa: CASSLDPKSVLPEYNEQFF
j_call: TRBJ1-1; v_call: TRBV11-2; clone_size: .; d_call: .; cdr3_nt: TGTGCCAGCAGCTTAGGTTCTAGGAACACTGAAGCTTTCTTT; cdr3_aa: CASSLGSRNTEAFF
j_call: TRBJ1-1; v_call: TRBV6-1; clone_size: .; d_call: TRBD1; cdr3_nt: TGTGCCGGGGGACAGGACCTGAACACTGAAGCTTTCTTT; cdr3_aa: CAGGQDLNTEAFF
j_call: TRBJ2-3; v_call: TRBV7-2; clone_size: .; d_call: TRBD2; cdr3_nt: TGTGCCAGCAGCCCTGGGACTAGCGGGGGGACAGATACGCAGTATTTT; cdr3_aa: CASSPGTSGGTDTQYF
j_call: TRBJ1-1; v_call: TRBV5-1; clone_size: .; d_call: TRBD1; cdr3_nt: TGCGCCAGCATGGATAGAGGGGGCGACTTGAACACTGAAGCTTTCTTT; cdr3_aa: CASMDRGGDLNTEAFF